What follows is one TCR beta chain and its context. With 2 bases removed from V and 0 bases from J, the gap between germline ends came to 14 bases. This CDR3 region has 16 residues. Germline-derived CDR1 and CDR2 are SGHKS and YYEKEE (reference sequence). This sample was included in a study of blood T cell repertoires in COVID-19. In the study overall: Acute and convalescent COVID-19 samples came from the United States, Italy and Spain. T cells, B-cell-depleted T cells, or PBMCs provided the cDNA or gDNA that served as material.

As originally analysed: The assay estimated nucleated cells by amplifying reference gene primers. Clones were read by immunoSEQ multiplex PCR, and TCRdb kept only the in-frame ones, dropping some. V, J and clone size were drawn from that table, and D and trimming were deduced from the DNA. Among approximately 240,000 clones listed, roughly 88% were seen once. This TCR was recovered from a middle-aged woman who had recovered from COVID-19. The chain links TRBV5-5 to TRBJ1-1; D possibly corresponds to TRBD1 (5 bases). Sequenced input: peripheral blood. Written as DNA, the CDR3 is TGTGCCAGCAGCTTATACTTGACAGAGCTGAACACTGAAGCTTTCTTT. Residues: CASSLYLTELNTEAFF.